The text below deals with one TCR beta chain. Thawed, overnight-rested PBMC were stained with GMM-loaded CD1B tetramer, viability dye and anti-CD3, then sorted. The lipid loaded on the CD1B tetramers was C32 glucose monomycolate from Rhodococcus equi. The data were produced by immunoSEQ multiplex PCR, yet TCRdb's version contains in-frame clones alone and is incomplete. The data show 85,000 to 100,000 clones, under 95% seen once. The sample belongs to a study of T cells in tuberculosis. The CDR3 loop spans 14 amino acids. With 1 base removed from V and 2 bases from J, the gap between germline ends came to 10 bases. The germline CDR1 and CDR2 sequences are GTSNPN and SVGIG (reference sequence).

Source material: CD1b-GMM tetramer-negative cells sorted from PBMCs. The chain has TRBV30 and TRBJ2-3; D perhaps matches TRBD2 (6 bases). The sequence came from an adult woman with latent tuberculosis. The CDR3 reads CAWSAGANTDTQYF. CDR3 DNA sequence: TGTGCCTGGAGTGCGGGAGCGAACACAGATACGCAGTATTTT.